The clone carrying this T cell receptor beta chain was observed once. Its antigen remains unidentified. The sample comes from a study of cytomegalovirus exposure and HLA in healthy donors. General observations from the study: A later analysis reported that several of the most significant clusters appeared to be linked to common viral pathogens, among them Epstein-Barr virus.

The PCR employed 60 Vbeta primers together with 13 Jbeta primers. The repertoire was sequenced with immunoSEQ multiplex PCR; TCRdb's copy has only in-frame clones and lacks some. The sample lists almost 200,000 clones; roughly 85% were seen once. V was clipped by 5 bases and J by 6 bases; unmatched bases: 4. The germline gives CDR1 SGHVS, CDR2 FNYEAQ. CDR3 length: 12 amino acids. The sample consisted of PBMCs. This TCR was recovered from a woman younger than 45 in good health and CMV-seropositive. This rearrangement joins TRBV7-6 to TRBJ2-7; TRBD2 aligns across 7 bases. CDR3 in amino acids: CASSPPGGEQYF. The CDR3 DNA is TGTGCCAGCAGCCCCCCGGGGGGCGAGCAGTACTTC.